This record concerns one T cell receptor beta chain sequence. Its antigen is still unknown. This sample is drawn from a study of cytomegalovirus exposure and HLA in healthy donors. The ends were cut back, 2 bases at V and 2 bases at J, with 7 bases in the middle. Germline V gene data show CDR1 as SGHTS and CDR2 as YDEGEE. The CDR3 contains 13 residues. The study's findings and limits: In vitro checks showed that a few CMV-associated chains really do target CMV antigens.

The donors formed part of the approximately 120-subject validation cohort, distinct from the roughly 620-subject first cohort. Generated by immunoSEQ multiplex PCR, the TCRdb table keeps only in-frame clones and is missing some. The data show 330,000 or so clones, approximately 90% seen once. This receptor was taken from a woman younger than 35 in good health and CMV-seronegative. The rearrangement uses TRBV5-8 and TRBJ1-2; no clear D gene. Sequencing input: PBMCs. The CDR3 sequence is CASSFEGNYGYTF. The CDR3 nucleotides are TGTGCCAGCAGCTTTGAGGGAAACTATGGCTACACCTTC. The full variable domain, completed using reference TRBV5-8 and TRBJ1-2, is EAGVTQSPTHLIKTRGQQATLRCSPISGHTSVYWYQQALGLGLQFLLWYDEGEERNRGNFPPRFSGRQFPNYSSELNVNALELEDSALYLCASSFEGNYGYTFGSGTRLTVV.